This T cell receptor (beta chain) was identified during a study of CD8 T cells in ankylosing spondylitis. This clonotype appeared many times. What it binds is not known. TCRdb re-analysed the 5' RACE reads in MiXCR, keeping a single row per CDR3 protein. The sample contains some 250,000 distinct CDR3 sequences, around 7.8% of which appear only once. The V end was cut by 7 bases, the J end by 7 bases, with 15 bases between. CDR1 is LNHDA and CDR2 is SQIVND in the germline V gene (reference sequence). The CDR3 covers 13 residues. Study conclusions and caveats: The authors found the disease-linked clones to be CD8+ and relatively rare in peripheral blood.

The rearrangement uses TRBV19 and TRBJ2-3; TRBD1 is a possible D gene (6 bases). Sequenced sample: blood, either unsorted or a sorted T cell fraction (not recorded which). The TCR originated in a male donor with ankylosing spondylitis or in good health (not recorded which). The CDR3 loop is CASKGRGSYTQYF. DNA for the CDR3: TGTGCCAGTAAGGGCAGGGGTTCTTATACGCAGTATTTT.